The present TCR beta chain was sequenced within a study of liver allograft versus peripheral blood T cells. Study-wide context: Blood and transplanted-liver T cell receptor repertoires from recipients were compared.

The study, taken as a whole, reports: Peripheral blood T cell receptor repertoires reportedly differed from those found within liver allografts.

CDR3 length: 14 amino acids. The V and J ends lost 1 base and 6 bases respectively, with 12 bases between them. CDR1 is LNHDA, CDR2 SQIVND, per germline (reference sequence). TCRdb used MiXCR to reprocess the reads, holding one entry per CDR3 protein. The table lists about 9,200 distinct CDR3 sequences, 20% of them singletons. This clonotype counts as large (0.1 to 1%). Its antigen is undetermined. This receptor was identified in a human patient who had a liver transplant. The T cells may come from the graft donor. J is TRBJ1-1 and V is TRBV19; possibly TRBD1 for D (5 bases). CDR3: CASSIGGEVAEAFF. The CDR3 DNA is TGTGCCAGTAGTATAGGAGGGGAGGTGGCTGAAGCTTTCTTT.